The TCR beta chain described here comes from a study of patients and donors after allogeneic stem cell transplantation. TCRdb processed the RT-PCR reads anew with MiXCR; each CDR3 protein has one entry. The sample lists about a million distinct CDR3 sequences, about a sixth occurring once. V lost 3 bases to trimming and J lost 1 base, with 6 bases between them. Per the germline V gene, CDR1 is ENHRY and CDR2 is SYGVKD. The CDR3 runs 13 residues. The specimen sequenced was blood, either unsorted or a sorted T cell fraction (not recorded which). This TCR was recovered from a human donor who was either an allogeneic HSCT recipient or a stem cell or donor lymphocyte infusion donor (not recorded which). It is not recorded whose cells these are; they may come from a transplant donor. The gene calls are TRBV10-3 and TRBJ1-2, with D possibly matching TRBD1 (5 bases). The CDR3 nucleotides read TGTGCCATCAGTGAACAGGATAACTATGGCTACACCTTC. Translation: CAISEQDNYGYTF.